This T cell receptor beta chain stems from a study of graft-versus-host responses after intestinal transplantation. About this clone: Antigen: not known.

Study-level findings and limits: Ileal or blood samples showed some GvH clones first, and such clones were also found in recipient marrow.

Produced via immunoSEQ multiplex PCR; TCRdb's table is partial and in-frame only. This table holds under 90,000 clones, roughly 90% found once. Germline CDR1 MNHGY, CDR2 SVAAGI. The trim removed 4 bases at V and 7 bases at J, leaving 9 bases unmatched. The CDR3 has 14 amino acids. This receptor was identified in a human patient who received an intestinal transplant, so some T cells may come from the graft donor. The chain combines TRBV6-9 with TRBJ2-5; TRBD2 matches at 7 bases. The material was PBMCs, obtained 98 days after intestinal transplantation. The CDR3 loop is CASSSPREVGTQYF. DNA for the CDR3: TGTGCCAGCAGTTCACCCCGGGAGGTGGGGACCCAGTACTTC.